What follows are 27 T cell receptor beta chains derived from one specimen sequenced in a study of blood T cell repertoires in COVID-19. Clones were sequenced by immunoSEQ multiplex PCR, and TCRdb holds only the in-frame ones, with some missing. The data show 150,000 to 200,000 clones, with approximately 86% seen just once and more than 4.5% held by the top ten. Sequencing input: PBMCs or T cells enriched from blood (not recorded which). These receptors were obtained from a woman aged 55 to 70 with acute COVID-19.

The J gene is TRBJ2-1, the V gene TRBV24-1; D unclear. The V gene lost 8 bases and the J gene lost 0 bases, with 13 bases spanning the gap. Germline loops: CDR1 KGHDR, CDR2 SFDVKD. CDR3 length equals 15 residues. CDR3 sequence reads: CATKSRWSSYNEQFF. The CDR3 DNA reads TGTGCCACCAAGTCACGGTGGAGCTCCTACAATGAGCAGTTCTTC.

The chain combines TRBV7-2 with TRBJ2-1, with D possibly being TRBD2 (6 bases). CDR1 and CDR2 from the germline V gene are SGHTA and FQGNSA. The V gene lost 5 bases and the J gene lost 10 bases, with 12 bases spanning the gap. The CDR3 contains 12 residues. DNA for the CDR3: TGTGCCAGCAGCCCCATTGCGGGGGAGCAGTTCTTC. This codes for CASSPIAGEQFF. The full variable domain, completed using reference TRBV7-2 and TRBJ2-1, is GAGVSQSPSNKVTEKGKDVELRCDPISGHTALYWYRQSLGQGLEFLIYFQGNSAPDKSGLPSDRFSAERTGGSVSTLTIQRTQQEDSAVYLCASSPIAGEQFFGPGTRLTVL.

This chain's CDR3 is CASSPVGGPVSYEQFF. CDR3 sequence (DNA): TGCGCCAGCAGCCCCGTGGGAGGGCCAGTTAGCTATGAGCAGTTCTTC. This chain uses TRBV5-1 with TRBJ2-1; 7 bases match TRBD2. Losses at the gene ends were 4 bases for V and 8 bases for J; bases not matched to a gene: 15. Per germline, CDR1 SGHRS and CDR2 YFSETQ. This CDR3 region has 16 residues.

This clone was seen a handful of times. The chain carries TRBV12-3 or TRBV12-4 and TRBJ1-2; D call uncertain. Trimming pared 7 bases from V and 7 bases from J, leaving 13 bases between. The CDR3 has 12 residues. CDR3 nucleotide sequence: TGTGCCAGCACCTATACTATGGTTGGCTACACCTTC. Its protein is CASTYTMVGYTF.

The V and J genes are TRBV5-1 and TRBJ1-2; weak D call: TRBD1 (6 bases). CDR3 length equals 12 residues. In germline, CDR1 is SGHRS, CDR2 YFSETQ. Trimming took off 3 bases at V and 5 bases at J, with 8 bases between the two ends. CDR3 DNA sequence: TGCGCCAGCAGCTCTACAGGGTATGGCTACACCTTC. Its translation: CASSSTGYGYTF. Combining the CDR3 with reference TRBV5-1 and TRBJ1-2 gives the whole variable domain KAGVTQTPRYLIKTRGQQVTLSCSPISGHRSVSWYQQTPGQGLQFLFEYFSETQRNKGNFPGRFSGRQFSNSRSEMNVSTLELGDSALYLCASSSTGYGYTFGSGTRLTVV.

The V call is TRBV9, the J call TRBJ1-5; the D is unclear. CDR1 and CDR2 (germline): SGDLS, YYNGEE. This CDR3 contains 15 residues. V was cut by 0 bases and J by 4 bases, with 11 bases left in between. CDR3 sequence: CASSVDLGDNQPQHF. The CDR3 bases are TGTGCCAGCAGCGTAGATTTAGGAGATAATCAGCCCCAGCATTTT. Filled out from reference TRBV9 and TRBJ1-5, the complete variable domain reads DSGVTQTPKHLITATGQRVTLRCSPRSGDLSVYWYQQSLDQGLQFLIQYYNGEERAKGNILERFSAQQFPDLHSELNLSSLELGDSALYFCASSVDLGDNQPQHFGDGTRLSIL.

The genes are TRBV6-2 or TRBV6-3 and TRBJ1-1, with TRBD1 matching over 7 bases. Germline assignment: CDR1 MNHEY and CDR2 SVGEGT. The V gene end was trimmed by 6 bases and the J gene end by 4 bases; junction bases not matched to a gene: 8. CDR3 length: 14 amino acids. CDR3 coding DNA: TGTGCCAGCAGCCTACAGGGGAAAGGCACTGAAGCTTTCTTT. Its protein product is CASSLQGKGTEAFF.

The chain is built from TRBV6-5 and TRBJ2-5; D may be TRBD1 (6 bases). With 0 bases removed from V and 6 bases from J, the gap between germline ends came to 14 bases. Looked up from germline, CDR1 is MNHEY and CDR2 is SVGAGI. The CDR3 covers 15 residues. The CDR3 coding sequence is TGTGCCAGCAGTTACTCGAAGCAGGGGCAAAAGACCCAGTACTTC. Protein: CASSYSKQGQKTQYF.

This CDR3 reads CASSPTGGSNQPQHF. The CDR3 nucleotides read TGTGCCAGCTCACCAACGGGGGGTAGCAATCAGCCCCAGCATTTT. The rearrangement links TRBV18 to TRBJ1-5; D is possibly TRBD1 (5 bases). Trimming took off 2 bases at V and 0 bases at J, with 8 bases between the two ends. The germline V gene has CDR1 KGHSH and CDR2 LQKENI. CDR3 length: 15 amino acids.

A word on this clone: The sample contains more than one DNA sequence encoding this CDR3. The V gene is TRBV30, the J gene TRBJ1-3; no definite D call. This CDR3 comprises 11 residues. CDR1 and CDR2 (germline): GTSNPN, SVGIG (reference sequence). V lost 3 bases, J lost 4 bases, and 4 bases lay in between. The CDR3 DNA reads TGTGCCTGGAGCCCAGGAAACACCATATATTTT. Protein: CAWSPGNTIYF.

The rearrangement joins TRBV19 to TRBJ2-2; the match to TRBD2 covers 7 bases. The germline V gene has CDR1 LNHDA and CDR2 SQIVND (reference sequence). V was clipped by 4 bases and J by 1 base; unmatched bases: 3. There are 15 residues in the CDR3. This chain's CDR3 is CASSTAGVNTGELFF. The CDR3 DNA sequence: TGTGCCAGTAGTACGGCGGGGGTGAACACCGGGGAGCTGTTTTTT.

The rearrangement links TRBV4-3 to TRBJ1-1; 7 bases align to TRBD1. This CDR3 is 14 amino acids long. Germline CDR1 LGHNA, CDR2 YSLEER. The V gene end was trimmed by 0 bases and the J gene end by 11 bases; junction bases not matched to a gene: 9. In nucleotides, the CDR3 is TGCGCCAGCAGCCAAGAAGGAAGGGGGCGAAGTGCTTTCTTT. Translated, it gives CASSQEGRGRSAFF.

This chain uses TRBV7-9 with TRBJ1-5; D gene uncertain. The V and J ends lost 1 base and 4 bases respectively, with 8 bases between them. The germline V gene has CDR1 SEHNR and CDR2 FQNEAQ (reference sequence). This CDR3 is 14 amino acids long. The CDR3 sequence: CASSLVGGNQPQHF. CDR3 DNA sequence: TGTGCCAGCAGCTTAGTCGGAGGGAATCAGCCCCAGCATTTT.

The chain joins TRBV12-3 or TRBV12-4 to TRBJ2-4, with TRBD2 as a possible D gene (5 bases). The V end lost 3 bases, the J end lost 6 bases, and 9 bases lay between the germline ends. The CDR3 extends over 13 amino acids. The CDR3: CASSLGGGNIQYF. CDR3 nucleotide sequence: TGTGCCAGCAGTTTGGGTGGAGGAAACATTCAGTACTTC.

The rearrangement joins TRBV7-2 to TRBJ1-1; TRBD1 aligns across 10 bases. The ends lost 2 bases at V and 0 bases at J; junction bases unmatched: 3. This CDR3 region has 16 residues. Germline CDR1 is SGHTA and CDR2 is FQGNSA. CDR3 sequence reads: CASSLPTGGMNTEAFF. CDR3 nucleotide sequence: TGTGCCAGCAGCTTACCGACAGGGGGCATGAACACTGAAGCTTTCTTT.

V is TRBV7-2 and J is TRBJ1-2; 8 nucleotides match TRBD1. The J segment lost 7 bases and the V segment lost 1 base, leaving 5 bases of the junction unmatched. CDR3 length: 14 amino acids. Germline CDR1 SGHTA, CDR2 FQGNSA. The CDR3: CASSLGQGAGGYTF. The DNA of the CDR3 is TGTGCCAGCAGCTTAGGTCAGGGGGCGGGTGGCTACACCTTC.

The J gene is TRBJ1-5, the V gene TRBV6-6; D is unclear. The V and J ends lost 7 bases and 0 bases respectively, with 7 bases between them. This CDR3 has 13 residues. From germline, CDR1 is MNHNY and CDR2 SVGAGI (reference sequence). DNA for the CDR3: TGTGCCAGCACCCTTTATAGCAATCAGCCCCAGCATTTT. As protein: CASTLYSNQPQHF.

The sample holds a few counts of this clone. The chain has TRBV5-1 and TRBJ2-2; 9 positions match TRBD1. The germline V gene has CDR1 SGHRS and CDR2 YFSETQ. V lost 4 bases, J lost 1 base, and 5 bases stayed unmatched. This CDR3 is built from 16 residues. The CDR3 sequence is CASSVQGQGNTGELFF. The CDR3 DNA is TGCGCCAGCAGCGTGCAGGGACAGGGGAACACCGGGGAGCTGTTTTTT.

The J gene is TRBJ2-7, the V gene TRBV7-9; perhaps TRBD1 as D (6 bases). Germline values: CDR1 SEHNR, CDR2 FQNEAQ (reference sequence). The CDR3 loop spans 12 amino acids. V was clipped by 11 bases and J by 4 bases, with 15 bases between them. The CDR3 loop is CAYERGGYEQYF. In DNA form, the CDR3 reads TGTGCCTATGAAAGAGGGGGTTACGAGCAGTACTTC.

The chain carries TRBV15 and TRBJ1-1; D possibly corresponds to TRBD1 (6 bases). V was cut by 5 bases and J by 7 bases, with 20 bases left in between. The CDR3 spans 15 residues. Looked up from germline, CDR1 is LNHNV and CDR2 is YYDKDF (reference sequence). The CDR3: CATSPRTAPHFEAFF. The CDR3 nucleotides read TGTGCCACCAGCCCTCGGACAGCACCTCACTTTGAAGCTTTCTTT. The full variable domain, its missing parts supplied by reference TRBV15 and TRBJ1-1, is DAMVIQNPRYQVTQFGKPVTLSCSQTLNHNVMYWYQQKSSQAPKLLFHYYDKDFNNEADTPDNFQSRRPNTSFCFLDIRSPGLGDTAMYLCATSPRTAPHFEAFFGQGTRLTVV.

The J gene is TRBJ1-2, the V gene TRBV14; D is unresolved. The CDR3 sequence is 15 residues long. Germline V lookup: CDR1 SGHDN, CDR2 FVKESK. With 3 bases removed from V and 2 bases from J, the gap between germline ends came to 13 bases. The CDR3 region is CASSHWSERNYGYTF. The CDR3 bases are TGTGCCAGCAGCCACTGGTCCGAGAGGAACTATGGCTACACCTTC.

V gene TRBV9 combines with J gene TRBJ2-2; 9 bases line up with TRBD2. The V and J ends lost 0 bases and 1 base, in that order; junction bases with no gene match: 1. Germline CDR1 is SGDLS and CDR2 is YYNGEE. CDR3 length equals 16 residues. The CDR3 is CASSVETSGNTGELFF. The CDR3 DNA follows: TGTGCCAGCAGCGTAGAGACTAGCGGGAACACCGGGGAGCTGTTTTTT.

CDR3 protein: CASSYLTGGFGGYTF. CDR3 nucleotides: TGTGCCAGCAGCTATTTGACAGGGGGATTCGGTGGCTACACCTTC. The rearrangement uses TRBV7-6 and TRBJ1-2, with 9 bases lining up with TRBD1. The V gene end was trimmed by 4 bases and the J gene end by 7 bases; junction bases not matched to a gene: 10. The CDR3 sequence is 15 residues long. Germline CDR1 is SGHVS and CDR2 is FNYEAQ.

This clone was detected only a few times. The chain carries TRBV27 and TRBJ2-7; D may be TRBD2 (7 bases). The CDR3 spans 15 residues. CDR1 is MNHEY, CDR2 SMNVEV, per germline (reference sequence). The V and J ends lost 7 bases and 1 base respectively, with 17 bases between them. CDR3 coding DNA: TGTGCCAGCAACCCGAATGGGGGGGCATCCTACGAGCAGTACGTC. Translated, it gives CASNPNGGASYEQYV.

This clone was detected once. This sequence joins TRBV4-1 and TRBJ1-1; TRBD1 matches at 8 bases. The J segment lost 3 bases and the V segment lost 5 bases, leaving 5 bases of the junction unmatched. Germline CDR1 reads MGHRA; CDR2 reads YSYEKL. CDR3 length equals 14 residues. CDR3 loop: CASSTTQGDTEAFF. The CDR3 DNA reads as TGCGCCAGCAGCACGACACAGGGGGACACTGAAGCTTTCTTT.

This clone was counted a few times. The rearrangement uses TRBV7-9 and TRBJ1-3; 9 nucleotides align to TRBD1. CDR3 size: 17 residues. Germline V gives CDR1 SEHNR, CDR2 FQNEAQ (reference sequence). The V segment lost 6 bases and the J segment 4 bases; nucleotides outside the gene matches: 13. The DNA of the CDR3 is TGTGCCAGCAGTTTCAATACAGGGGGCGCGGAAGGAAACACCATATATTTT. Translating gives CASSFNTGGAEGNTIYF.

The J gene is TRBJ1-1, the V gene TRBV4-2, with D perhaps matching TRBD1 (5 bases). CDR1 and CDR2 (germline): LGHNA, YNFKEQ. CDR3 length equals 13 residues. V was pared by 3 bases and J by 11 bases, with 16 bases between. DNA of the CDR3: TGTGCCAGCAGCCACGATAGGACACCCTGGGCTTTCTTT. Its protein product is CASSHDRTPWAFF.